This TCR beta chain was captured by sequencing in a study of T-cell reconstitution after alpha-beta-depleted transplantation in children. The TCRbeta library was prepared with unique molecular identifiers. TCRdb reanalysed the PCR reads using MiXCR and keeps one entry per CDR3 protein. This sample carries 490,000 or so distinct CDR3 sequences, around 12% of them seen once, and the ten largest clones take about 5%. This clonotype was found many times. The germline V and J ends were trimmed by 4 bases and 2 bases, with 9 bases remaining between them. The CDR3 is made up of 14 amino acids. Germline-derived CDR1 and CDR2 are SNHLY and FYNNEI.

The TCR originated in a human donor who donated a stem cell graft to a child with combined immunodeficiency. The sequencing here drew on PBMCs from the stem cell graft donor, taken from the stem cell graft. The chain has TRBV2 and TRBJ1-5; no reliable D call. The CDR3 DNA reads as TGTGCCAGCAGTGGGGAACGGGGCAATCAGCCCCAGCATTTT. The encoded protein is CASSGERGNQPQHF.